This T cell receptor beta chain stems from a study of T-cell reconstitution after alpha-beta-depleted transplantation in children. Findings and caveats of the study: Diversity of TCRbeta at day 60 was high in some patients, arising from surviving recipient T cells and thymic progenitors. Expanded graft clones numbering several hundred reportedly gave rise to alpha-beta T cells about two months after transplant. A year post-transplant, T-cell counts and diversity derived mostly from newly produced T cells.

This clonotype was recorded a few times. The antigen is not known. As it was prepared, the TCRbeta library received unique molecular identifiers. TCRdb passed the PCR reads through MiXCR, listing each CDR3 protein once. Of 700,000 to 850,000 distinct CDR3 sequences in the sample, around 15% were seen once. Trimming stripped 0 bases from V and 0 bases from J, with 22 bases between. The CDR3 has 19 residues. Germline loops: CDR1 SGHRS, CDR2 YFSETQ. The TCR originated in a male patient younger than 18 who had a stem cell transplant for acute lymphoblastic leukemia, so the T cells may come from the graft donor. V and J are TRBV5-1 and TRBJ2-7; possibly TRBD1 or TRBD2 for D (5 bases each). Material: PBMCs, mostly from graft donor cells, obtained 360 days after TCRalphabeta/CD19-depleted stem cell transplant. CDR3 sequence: CASSLELSDSLGSSYEQYF. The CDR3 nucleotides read TGCGCCAGCAGCTTGGAGCTCTCCGACAGTTTGGGGAGCTCCTACGAGCAGTACTTC.